This TCR beta chain was retrieved from a study of T cells after yellow fever vaccination. Study-wide points: Most primary-vaccination clones reappeared after the booster (about 97% CD4, roughly 90% CD8). A limited proportion of clonotypes was detected within both the CD4 and CD8 compartments. Abundant bulk-derived clonotypes could contaminate FACS-sorted repertoires.

On this clonotype: Its antigen is unknown.

V lost 3 bases, J lost 2 bases, and 18 bases lay in between. This CDR3 has 17 amino acids. The germline V gene encodes CDR1 MGHRA and CDR2 YSYEKL. Conversion of TCR transcripts into cDNA relied on 5'RACE template switching, which added a universal primer site and UMIs. TCRdb used MiXCR to reprocess the 5' RACE reads, holding one entry per CDR3 protein. The sample lists 360,000 or so distinct CDR3 sequences, roughly 11% occurring once. The V gene is TRBV4-1, the J gene TRBJ2-3; possibly TRBD2 for D (6 bases). This clonotype originated in a man younger than 35 who received the YFV17D yellow fever vaccine. The sample was PBMCs, taken on the day of the first yellow fever vaccination. CDR3 residues: CASSQYGGGRPTDTQYF. For the CDR3, the DNA is TGCGCCAGCAGCCAGTACGGTGGGGGGAGACCCACAGATACGCAGTATTTT.